These 20 T cell receptor beta chains originate from one sample sequenced in a study of T cell responses to AZD1222 COVID-19 vaccine. Sequencing was performed with immunoSEQ multiplex PCR; in TCRdb, only in-frame clones are kept and a portion is missing. The sample includes some 40,000 clones, over 70% seen only once; the top ten take about 3.9%. The sequencing used peripheral blood, collected on day 0 of AZD1222 vaccination. These receptors all come from an adult in good health.

This clone was seen more than once but under ten times. V and J are TRBV2 and TRBJ1-6; possible D gene TRBD1, 6 bases. The V gene lost 3 bases and the J gene lost 11 bases, with 17 bases spanning the gap. This CDR3 contains 15 residues. Germline values: CDR1 SNHLY, CDR2 FYNNEI. The chain's CDR3 is CASSEQGSPSTPLHF. CDR3 in DNA: TGTGCCAGCAGTGAGCAGGGGAGCCCCTCGACACCCCTCCACTTT.

The V and J genes are TRBV2 and TRBJ1-2, with D possibly TRBD1 on 6 matching bases. Trimming took off 7 bases at V and 7 bases at J, with 16 bases between the two ends. Per germline, CDR1 SNHLY and CDR2 FYNNEI. The CDR3 has 13 amino acids. This CDR3 reads CASKGLQGLGYTF. CDR3 nucleotides: TGTGCCAGCAAAGGGCTACAGGGCCTTGGCTACACCTTC. The whole variable domain, filled in from reference TRBV2 and TRBJ1-2, reads EPEVTQTPSHQVTQMGQEVILRCVPISNHLYFYWYRQILGQKVEFLVSFYNNEISEKSEIFDDQFSVERPDGSNFTLKIRSTKLEDSAMYFCASKGLQGLGYTFGSGTRLTVV.

J is TRBJ2-7 and V is TRBV6-1; either TRBD1 or TRBD2 may supply D (5 bases each). The CDR3 spans 14 residues. V was pared by 0 bases and J by 0 bases, with 6 bases between. Looked up from germline, CDR1 is MNHNS and CDR2 is SASEGT. The CDR3 here is CASSEARGSYEQYF. The CDR3 nucleotides are TGTGCCAGCAGTGAAGCGAGGGGCTCCTACGAGCAGTACTTC.

V gene TRBV5-8 combines with J gene TRBJ1-5; a weak D match, TRBD1 (6 bases). This CDR3 is built from 14 residues. CDR1 and CDR2 (germline): SGHTS, YDEGEE. Trimming cost V 5 bases and J 6 bases, with 15 bases left between them. Here the CDR3 DNA reads TGTGCCAGCAGTTTACAGGGTTGGAGTCAGCCCCAGCATTTT. Its protein is CASSLQGWSQPQHF.

CDR3 loop: CASGEAVGEKLFF. The DNA for the CDR3 is TGTGCCAGCGGAGAGGCGGTTGGTGAAAAACTGTTTTTT. The chain has TRBV2 and TRBJ1-4; D is undetermined. The CDR3 contains 13 residues. Germline values: CDR1 SNHLY, CDR2 FYNNEI. V lost 8 bases to trimming and J lost 7 bases, with 14 bases between them.

The CDR3 coding sequence is TGTGCCAGCAGCTTAGGGGACAGGGGGCGTGAAAAACTGTTTTTT. It codes for CASSLGDRGREKLFF. The V and J genes are TRBV11-3 and TRBJ1-4; TRBD1 aligns across 12 bases. J gave up 7 bases and V 1 base, and 1 base lay outside the gene matches. Germline V gene sequence: CDR1 SGHNT, CDR2 YENEEA. CDR3 length equals 15 residues. The full variable domain, with the rest looked up from reference TRBV11-3 and TRBJ1-4, is EAGVVQSPRYKIIEKKQPVAFWCNPISGHNTLYWYLQNLGQGPELLIRYENEEAVDDSQLPKDRFSAERLKGVDSTLKIQPAELGDSAVYLCASSLGDRGREKLFFGSGTQLSVL.

This clone was detected once. The chain uses TRBV7-8 and TRBJ1-5; D unresolved. V lost 4 bases and J lost 1, with 14 bases in between. The CDR3 spans 16 residues. CDR1 SGHVS and CDR2 FQNEAQ come from the germline V gene. The CDR3: CASSSFYSGSNQPQHF. The CDR3 DNA follows: TGTGCCAGCAGCTCGTTCTACAGCGGGAGCAATCAGCCCCAGCATTTT.

The chain carries TRBV29-1 and TRBJ2-7; tentatively, D is TRBD2 (6 bases). Germline V CDR1 and CDR2: SQVTM, ANQGSEA. CDR3 length: 12 residues. Trimming stripped 6 bases from V and 7 bases from J, with 16 bases between. CDR3 residues: CSVGGTGLEQYF. The CDR3 DNA reads TGCAGCGTCGGGGGAACAGGTTTGGAGCAGTACTTC.

The chain uses TRBV7-2 and TRBJ2-7; TRBD1 is a possible D gene (5 bases). The ends were cut back, 0 bases at V and 0 bases at J, with 9 bases in the middle. This CDR3 has 15 amino acids. Germline loops: CDR1 SGHTA, CDR2 FQGNSA. CDR3 region: CASSLAGRVSYEQYF. CDR3 sequence (DNA): TGTGCCAGCAGCTTAGCGGGCAGGGTCTCCTACGAGCAGTACTTC.

The chain carries TRBV28 and TRBJ1-2, with D tentatively TRBD1 (6 bases). The CDR3 extends over 14 amino acids. The germline gives CDR1 MDHEN, CDR2 SYDVKM. V shed 6 bases and J shed 2 bases, with 13 bases lying between them. This chain's CDR3 is CASRATGKNYGYTF. In DNA form, the CDR3 reads TGTGCCAGCAGAGCCACAGGGAAGAACTATGGCTACACCTTC.

The V gene is TRBV5-1, the J gene TRBJ1-1; D ambiguous. Germline CDR1 is SGHRS and CDR2 is YFSETQ. Trimming took 2 bases from V and 1 from J, leaving 12 bases between them. The CDR3 covers 15 residues. As DNA, the CDR3 is TGCGCCAGCAGCTTCAGCCCAGAGTCGAACACTGAAGCTTTCTTT. It translates to CASSFSPESNTEAFF.

The chain recombines TRBV13 with TRBJ2-3, with 11 bases identical to TRBD1. The CDR3 spans 16 residues. Germline CDR1 and CDR2: PRHDT and FYEKMQ (reference sequence). V lost 1 base, J lost 4 bases, and 4 bases stayed unmatched. The CDR3 coding sequence is TGTGCCAGCAGCTTAGTGGACAGGGGGCGGGCAGATACGCAGTATTTT. This sequence encodes CASSLVDRGRADTQYF.

The chain uses TRBV18 and TRBJ1-1, with D uncertain. Germline CDR1 is KGHSH and CDR2 is LQKENI. V was cut by 6 bases and J by 0 bases, with 17 bases left in between. This CDR3 has 16 residues. CDR3 DNA sequence: TGTGCCAGCTCCCTAGGGAGCTCCCTCATGAACACTGAAGCTTTCTTT. Translation gives CASSLGSSLMNTEAFF.

V is TRBV24-1 and J is TRBJ2-5, with 11 nucleotides matching TRBD1. Germline CDR1 reads KGHDR; CDR2 reads SFDVKD. The CDR3 sequence is 14 residues long. V was clipped by 10 bases and J by 2 bases; unmatched bases: 5. CDR3 in amino acids: CATSDRGPQETQYF. DNA of the CDR3: TGTGCCACTTCGGACAGGGGGCCTCAAGAGACCCAGTACTTC.

This chain links TRBV11-2 with TRBJ2-3, with D possibly called TRBD1 or TRBD2 (6 bases each). The CDR3 length is 15 residues. V lost 5 bases to trimming and J lost 5 bases, with 17 bases between them. Germline CDR1 and CDR2: SGHAT and FQNNGV. The CDR3 here is CASSVKGGRGDTQYF. The CDR3 region has the DNA TGTGCCAGCAGCGTCAAGGGGGGCCGTGGAGATACGCAGTATTTT.

V is TRBV21-1 and J is TRBJ2-1; the table's D call of TRBD1 was not tested on the DNA. TRBV21-1 is termed a pseudogene. The CDR3 consists of 14 residues. The CDR3 is CARQTAGVYNEQFF. In DNA, the CDR3 is TGTGCCAGGCAGACGGCAGGGGTCTACAATGAGCAGTTCTTC.

This chain uses TRBV3-1 (or the pseudogene TRBV3-2) with TRBJ1-4; the D gene is possibly TRBD1 (6 bases). Trimming left V 2 bases short and J 4 bases short, with 8 bases between. CDR1 and CDR2 from the germline V gene are LGHDT and YNNKEL (reference sequence). This CDR3 is 14 amino acids long. The CDR3 nucleotides read TGTGCCAGCAGCCAAACAGGGTATAATGAAAAACTGTTTTTT. Translating it yields CASSQTGYNEKLFF.

The genes are TRBV27 and TRBJ1-2, with D perhaps TRBD1 (5 bases). The CDR3 consists of 14 residues. The V gene's germline CDR1 is MNHEY and CDR2 SMNVEV (reference sequence). V shed 3 bases and J shed 5 bases, with 13 bases lying between them. In DNA, the CDR3 is TGTGCCAGCAGTTTGGCAGGGACTATGTATGGCTACACCTTC. Its translation is CASSLAGTMYGYTF.

V is TRBV6-6 and J is TRBJ1-1, with 10 bases identical to TRBD1. In germline, CDR1 is MNHNY, CDR2 SVGAGI (reference sequence). The CDR3 is 16 amino acids. V shed 5 bases and J 4 bases; nucleotides not matched to a gene: 10. Here the CDR3 reads CASSGSGQGGSTEAFF. The CDR3 nucleotides read TGTGCCAGCAGTGGCTCAGGACAGGGGGGATCCACTGAAGCTTTCTTT.

V is TRBV7-6 and J is TRBJ1-3; D gene unclear. Germline V lookup: CDR1 SGHVS, CDR2 FNYEAQ. V lost 3 bases and J 0 bases, leaving 18 bases between the germline ends. This CDR3 comprises 18 residues. The CDR3 here is CASSFLLRGEGSGNTIYF. The CDR3 nucleotides are TGTGCCAGCAGCTTTCTTCTACGGGGAGAGGGCTCTGGAAACACCATATATTTT. Full variable domain (missing parts from reference TRBV7-6 and TRBJ1-3): GAGVSQSPRYKVTKRGQDVALRCDPISGHVSLYWYRQALGQGPEFLTYFNYEAQQDKSGLPNDRFSAERPEGSISTLTIQRTEQRDSAMYRCASSFLLRGEGSGNTIYFGEGSWLTVV.